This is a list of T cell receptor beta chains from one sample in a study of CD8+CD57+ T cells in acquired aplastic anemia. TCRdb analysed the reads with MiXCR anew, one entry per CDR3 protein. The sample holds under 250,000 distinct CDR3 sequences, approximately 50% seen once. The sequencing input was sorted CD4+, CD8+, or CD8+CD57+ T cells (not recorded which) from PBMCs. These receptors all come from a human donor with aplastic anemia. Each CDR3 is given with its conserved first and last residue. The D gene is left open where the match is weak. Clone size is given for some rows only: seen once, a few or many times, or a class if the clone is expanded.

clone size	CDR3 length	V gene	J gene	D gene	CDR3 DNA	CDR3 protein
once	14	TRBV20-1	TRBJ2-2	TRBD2	TGCAGTGCTATACGGGGGGGAAGTACCGGGGAGCTGTTTTTT	CSAIRGGSTGELFF
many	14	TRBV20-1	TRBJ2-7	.	TGCAGTGCTAGCCGCGGGCCGGATAACTACGAGCAGTACTTC	CSASRGPDNYEQYF
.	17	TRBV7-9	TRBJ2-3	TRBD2	TGCGCCAGCAGCCAAGAAGGACTAGCGGGATTACGAGATACGCAGTATTTT	CASSQEGLAGLRDTQYF
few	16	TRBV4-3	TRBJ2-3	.	TGCGCCAGCAGCCAAGATCTCAAGGGTTCCACAGATACGCAGTATTTT	CASSQDLKGSTDTQYF
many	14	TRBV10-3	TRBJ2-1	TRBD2	TGTGCCATCAGTTGGACTAGCGGCTACAATGAGCAGTTCTTC	CAISWTSGYNEQFF
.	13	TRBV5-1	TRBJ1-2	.	TGCGCCAGCAGCTTGCCTGCTAACTATGGCTACACCTTC	CASSLPANYGYTF
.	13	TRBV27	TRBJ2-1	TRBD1	TGTGCCAGCAGTTTGGACAGGGGAAATGAGCAGTTCTTC	CASSLDRGNEQFF
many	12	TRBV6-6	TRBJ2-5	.	TGTGCCAGTGGAGATGGCGGTGAGACCCAGTACTTC	CASGDGGETQYF
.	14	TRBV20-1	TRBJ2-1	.	TGCAGTGCCGTTCGGGGGAACTCCTACAATGAGCAGTTCTTC	CSAVRGNSYNEQFF
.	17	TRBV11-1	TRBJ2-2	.	TGTGCCAGCAGCACCCGGGATAGGGGAGAAAAAACCGGGGAGCTGTTTTTT	CASSTRDRGEKTGELFF
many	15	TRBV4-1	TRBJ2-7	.	TGCGCCAGCAGCGAATCGCTGACGGGGGCCTACGAGCAGTACTTC	CASSESLTGAYEQYF
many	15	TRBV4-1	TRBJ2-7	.	TGCGCCAGCAGCCAAGAAACCCCGGGAAGGGGCGAGCAGTACTTC	CASSQETPGRGEQYF
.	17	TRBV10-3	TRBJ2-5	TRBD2	TGTGCCATCAGCGAGAACGGACTAGCGGGAACCCAAGAGACCCGGTACTTC	CAISENGLAGTQETRYF
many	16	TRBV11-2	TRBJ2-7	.	TGTGCCAGCAGCGCCCGTTTGTTGCAGCTAGACTACGAGCAGTACTTC	CASSARLLQLDYEQYF
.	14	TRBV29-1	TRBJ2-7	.	TGCAGCGTTCCTTTCCGCTCAGGGGTGGACGAGCAGTACTTC	CSVPFRSGVDEQYF
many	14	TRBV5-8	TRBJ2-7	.	TGTGCCAGCAGCTTCCCGAACAGACTCTACGAGCAGTACTTC	CASSFPNRLYEQYF
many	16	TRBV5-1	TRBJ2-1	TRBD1	TGCGCCAGCAGCCCCTATGAGGGACAGGGGGCCAATGAGCAGTTCTTC	CASSPYEGQGANEQFF
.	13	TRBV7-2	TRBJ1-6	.	TGTGCCAGCAGCTTCGATTACAATTCACCCCTCCACTTT	CASSFDYNSPLHF
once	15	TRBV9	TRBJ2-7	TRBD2	TGTGCCAGCAGCGTAGGACTAGCGGGAGGATACGAGCAGTACTTC	CASSVGLAGGYEQYF
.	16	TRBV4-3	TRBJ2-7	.	TGCGCCAGCAGCCAAGATTTCGGACAGAGCTCCTACGAGCAGTACTTC	CASSQDFGQSSYEQYF
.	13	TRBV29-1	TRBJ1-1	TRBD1	TGCAGCTTGGAAGGGACAGGGGGTACTGAAGCTTTCTTT	CSLEGTGGTEAFF
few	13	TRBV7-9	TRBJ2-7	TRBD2	TGTGCCAGCAGCCCGACTAGCGGGAGCGAGCAGTACTTC	CASSPTSGSEQYF
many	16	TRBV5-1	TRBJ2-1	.	TGCGCCAGCAGCCTACAGGGCTCGAGCTCCTACAATGAGCAGTTCTTC	CASSLQGSSSYNEQFF
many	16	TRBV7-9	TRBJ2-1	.	TGTGCCAGCAGCGGTACCTGGACGGGGGTCTACAATGAGCAGTTCTTC	CASSGTWTGVYNEQFF
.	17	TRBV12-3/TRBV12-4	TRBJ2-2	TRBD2	TGTGCCAACAGTTTTCTTGAACTAGCGAGTTACACCGGGGAGCTGTTTTTT	CANSFLELASYTGELFF
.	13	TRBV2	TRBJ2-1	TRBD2	TGTGCCAGCAAACGGGGGGGCACAAATGAGCAGTTCTTC	CASKRGGTNEQFF
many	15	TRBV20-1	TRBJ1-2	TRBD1	TGCAGTGCTAGAGAGATGGGACAGCTGCTGGGCGGCTACACCTTC	CSAREMGQLLGGYTF
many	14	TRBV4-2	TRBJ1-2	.	TGTGCCAGCAGCCAAGAGATCATAAACTATGGCTACACCTTC	CASSQEIINYGYTF
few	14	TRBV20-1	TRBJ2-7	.	TGCAGTGCTAGAGGAAGTGTGGGGAAGGACGAGCAGTACTTC	CSARGSVGKDEQYF
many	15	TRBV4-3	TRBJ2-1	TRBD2	TGCGCCACCGCGTATTTGGCGGGGGGATACAATGAGCAGTTCTTC	CATAYLAGGYNEQFF
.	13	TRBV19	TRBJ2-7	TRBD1	TGTGCCAGTAGTATGACAGGGGGAAACGAGCAGTACTTC	CASSMTGGNEQYF
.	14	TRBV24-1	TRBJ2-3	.	TGTGCCACCAGTGATAGTCCTCAGGGGCTTACGCAGTATTTT	CATSDSPQGLTQYF
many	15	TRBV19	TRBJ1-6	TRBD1	TGTGCCAGTAGCTTCGGGACAGGGAATAATTCACCCCTCCACTTT	CASSFGTGNNSPLHF
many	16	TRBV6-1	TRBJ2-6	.	TGTGCCAGCAGTGATTTTTCCCTCAGTGGGGCCAACGTCCTGACTTTC	CASSDFSLSGANVLTF
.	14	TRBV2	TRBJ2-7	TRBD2	TGTGCCAGCAGAGCCACTAGCGGGGGTTACGAGCAGTACTTC	CASRATSGGYEQYF
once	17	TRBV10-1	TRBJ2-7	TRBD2	TGCCACCAGCAGAGGTCCCCTAGCGGGAGGGCCTCCTACGAGCAGTACTTC	CHQQRSPSGRASYEQYF
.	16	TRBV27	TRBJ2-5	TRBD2	TGTGCCAGCAGTCTCACCGGGACTAGCGGGGAAGAGACCCAGTACTTC	CASSLTGTSGEETQYF
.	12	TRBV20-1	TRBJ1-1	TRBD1	TGCAGTGCTACGACAGGGGTCACTGAAGCTCTCTTT	CSATTGVTEALF
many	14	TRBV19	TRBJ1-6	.	TGTGCCAGTAGTATAGCGGGTCAGTATTCACCCCTCCACTTT	CASSIAGQYSPLHF
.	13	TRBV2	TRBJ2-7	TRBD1	TGTGCCAGCAGTCGGGACAGGGCGAAGGAGCAGTACTTC	CASSRDRAKEQYF
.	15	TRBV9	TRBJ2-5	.	TGTGCCAGCAGCGTTAATGGCCTAGCAACAGAGACCCAGTACTTC	CASSVNGLATETQYF
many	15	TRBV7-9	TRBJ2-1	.	TGTGCCAGCAGCTTTAGCGTGGGCTCCTACAATGAGCAGTTCTTC	CASSFSVGSYNEQFF
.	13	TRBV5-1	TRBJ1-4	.	TGCGCCAGCAGCCACGGGAATAATGAAAAACTGTTTTTT	CASSHGNNEKLFF
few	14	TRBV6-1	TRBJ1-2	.	TGTGCCAGCAGCCCGAGGCAGAACCGCTATGGCTACACCTTC	CASSPRQNRYGYTF
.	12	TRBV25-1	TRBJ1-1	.	TGTGCCAGCAGTGGGTTCAAGACTGAAGCTTTCTTT	CASSGFKTEAFF
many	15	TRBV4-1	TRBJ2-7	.	TGCGCCAGCAGCCAAACCCGGGACGGGCCCTACGAGCAGTACTTC	CASSQTRDGPYEQYF
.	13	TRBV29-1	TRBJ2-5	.	TGCAGCGCTTACAGGGGCGGGGGAGAGACCCAGTACTTC	CSAYRGGGETQYF
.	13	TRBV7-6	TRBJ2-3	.	TGTGCCAGCAGCTTAGGCGCCACAGATACGCAGTATTTT	CASSLGATDTQYF
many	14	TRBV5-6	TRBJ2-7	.	TGTGCCAGCAGCTCACCAAGGGATGACTACGAGCAGTACTTC	CASSSPRDDYEQYF
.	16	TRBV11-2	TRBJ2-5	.	TGTGCCAGCAGCTACTCGACCTCCGGGACCCGACGGACCCAGTACTTC	CASSYSTSGTRRTQYF
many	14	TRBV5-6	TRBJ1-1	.	TGTGCCAGCAGCTTCGGACACTCGAACACTGAAGCTTTCTTT	CASSFGHSNTEAFF
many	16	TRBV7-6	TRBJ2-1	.	TGTGCCAGCGGATATCCGGGACTGCATACGGGGAATGAGCAGTTCTTC	CASGYPGLHTGNEQFF
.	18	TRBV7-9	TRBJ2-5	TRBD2	TGTGCCAGCAGCTTAGATACAAGACTAGCGGGGTTCCAAGAGACCCAGTACTTC	CASSLDTRLAGFQETQYF
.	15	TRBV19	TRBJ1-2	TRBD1	TGTGCCAGTACCACCTTAAGACAGGGGCCAAGTGGCTACACCTTC	CASTTLRQGPSGYTF
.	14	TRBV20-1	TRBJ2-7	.	TGCAGTGCTAGAGGTACAGGGACAACCTACGAGCAGTACTTC	CSARGTGTTYEQYF
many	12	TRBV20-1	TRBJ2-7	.	TGCAGTGTCCCCGGGAGTGGCTACGAGCAGTACTTC	CSVPGSGYEQYF
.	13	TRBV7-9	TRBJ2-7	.	TGTGCCAGCAGCTTAGCGCCGGGGCTCGAGCAGTACTTC	CASSLAPGLEQYF
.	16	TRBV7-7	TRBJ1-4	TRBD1	TGTGCTAGCAGCCTAGGGGGCCCTGCAACTAATGAAAAACTGTTTTTT	CASSLGGPATNEKLFF
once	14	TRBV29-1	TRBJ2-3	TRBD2	TGCAGCGTTGTAGGGCGGGAGATCGCAGATACGCAGTATTTT	CSVVGREIADTQYF
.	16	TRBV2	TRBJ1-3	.	TGTGCCAGCAGCAGAACCGACGGTGGACCTGGAAACACCATGTATTTT	CASSRTDGGPGNTMYF